This section outlines one T cell receptor beta chain sequence together with its context. Which antigen it targets is not known. Within one base of it there is no much larger clone, and no base qualities were kept. The CDR3 numbers 17 residues from cysteine through phenylalanine. Just CDR3 DNA is preserved here, 51 bases in frame from base 1. V ends up 5 bases short and J 5 bases short, with an unmatched junction base count of 14. From the germline V gene, CDR1 is MDHEN and CDR2 is SYDVKM. This sample was included in a study of glioma-infiltrating T cells (dated by TCRdb to the mid-2010s). For the study in its entirety: The low-grade gliomas were WHO grade II oligodendrogliomas or astrocytomas, while the glioblastomas were WHO grade IV tumors sampled at initial diagnosis rather than at recurrent diagnosis. Before surgery, glioma patients were given dexamethasone for six or fewer days. Sequencing coverage of 4.5- to 10-fold of about a million peripheral T cells was targeted for blood libraries. TCR alpha- and beta-chain repertoires were sequenced from glioma tissue, non-neoplastic brain tissue and matched peripheral blood mononuclear cells. Each tissue-infiltrating repertoire was compared with the same patient's peripheral blood repertoire to measure divergence between tissue and blood T-cell populations. Three low-grade glioma patients, about eight primary glioblastoma patients and three non-glioma patients contributing non-neoplastic brain tissue were included in the paired cohort.

TCR alpha and beta CDR3 regions were amplified with the iRepertoire nested amplicon-rescue multiplex PCR (arm-PCR) platform from RNA. For one-step reverse transcription and amplification, roughly 90-400 ng of tissue mRNA or PBMC total RNA was used as input. Following bead purification, Illumina adapters were added through a secondary multiplex PCR, and the libraries were then gel-purified between 200 and 400 bp. Libraries carried internal 6-nucleotide barcodes used for demultiplexing. Sequencing of the libraries was done on an Illumina MiSeq using 2x220 or 2x250 nucleotide paired-end reads. Turning to the authors' computational methods: FLASH 1.2.11 was used to merge paired reads, and BWA-MEM then aligned the reads to the GRCh37 human genome before TRA and TRB reads were extracted. For V and J assignment, an IMGT-derived reference of cassette sequences and CDR3 motifs that included pseudogenes was used. Reads were translated in three frames, and productive CDR3s were defined as those with a C...FGXG motif and no stop codons. A clonotype was defined as a unique combination of a V-J cassette pair and a CDR3 amino acid sequence. Reads were filtered by Hamming distance, thresholded by each sample's sequence error rate in mapped regions. TCRdb reprocessed the public reads (quality trimming at Q25 with fastp, clone calling with MiXCR) and kept in-frame beta chains. Duplicate CDR3 protein sequences are folded into a single record with the most common DNA and genes. The V and J calls and clone size come from TCRdb's table, not from the authors' own analysis. This sample lists 400,000 or so distinct CDR3 sequences; 41% were detected once. Of the sample, 12% falls within the top ten clones.

Study-wide conclusions, independent of this receptor: A signature set of shared blood CDR3 motifs marked patients with low tissue-blood divergence and was depleted in highly divergent patients. VJ-independent divergence between tissue and blood was found to be below expectation in non-neoplastic patients but above expectation in all gliomas, particularly low-grade gliomas. Very few CDR3 sequences were found to be shared between tissue and blood, and this scarcity was attributed to high CDR3 diversity and limited sampling. Group comparisons were based on small numbers of patients: three non-neoplastic, three low-grade glioma and 7 to 9 glioblastoma patients.

Immediately after resection, surgical brain or tumor specimens were cryofrozen in liquid nitrogen, and peripheral blood cells were collected at the same time. The sample comprised glioma tissue, nonneoplastic brain tissue, or PBMCs (not recorded which). The TCR was taken from a human donor with low-grade glioma or glioblastoma, undergoing nonglioma brain surgery, or in good health (not recorded which). This chain joins TRBV28 to TRBJ2-3; TRBD1 aligns with 9 central bases. The DNA is as follows: TGTGCCAGCAGTCCGCCACAGGGGGCGCCGGTCCAAGATACGCAGTATTTT. Its product reads: CASSPPQGAPVQDTQYF.